This T cell receptor beta chain is drawn from a study of T cell clonality in common variable immunodeficiency. Caucasian heritage predominated among both patients and controls. Whole-study findings and limits: Shared TCRbeta clones were fewer between CVID subjects than controls.

CDR1 is DFQATT, CDR2 SNEGSKA, per germline (reference sequence). The CDR3 contains 13 residues. V dropped 4 bases and J dropped 3 bases, with 9 bases sitting between them. TCRdb keeps only in-frame clones here, not all; method: immunoSEQ multiplex PCR. Listed here are about 47,000 clones without any singletons, the top ten holding about 0.68%. This clone showed up many times. Its antigen is unknown. The CDR3 is cut off 3 residues early in the read; its end comes from the germline J gene. The chain uses TRBV20-1 and TRBJ1-4; the D is unclear. The sequence derives from a person aged 18 to 75 in good health. Sequencing used peripheral blood mononuclear cells. The CDR3 loop is CSAIRNANEKLFF. The DNA read from the CDR3 is TGCAGTGCTATCAGGAATGCTAATGAAAAA.